A single sample gave rise to the 15 T cell receptor beta chains below, sequenced in a study of T cells expressing NK-cell markers. TCRdb re-called the 5' RACE reads and catalogs CDR3 proteins one per entry, DNA excluded. Recorded here are 550,000 to 600,000 distinct CDR3 sequences; the top ten clones represent 3% to 4.5%. What was sequenced was blood T cells: a sorted CD56 or NKG2C T cell subset, CD4+ or CD8+ T cells, or bulk PBMC T cells (not recorded which). These receptors originate from a young man in good health.

The chain links TRBV11-2 to TRBJ2-1; with no DNA, the TCRdb D assignment of TRBD2 cannot be verified. CDR1 SGHAT and CDR2 FQNNGV come from the germline V gene. This CDR3 comprises 15 residues. This CDR3 is CATRPAGVLVNEQFF.

This chain joins TRBV5-1 and TRBJ2-7. The CDR3 extends over 14 amino acids. Germline V gives CDR1 SGHRS, CDR2 YFSETQ. CDR3 sequence reads: CASSPRNDLYEQYF.

This chain connects TRBV30 to TRBJ1-5; TCRdb returns TRBD1, unconfirmable since there is no DNA. Looked up from germline, CDR1 is GTSNPN and CDR2 is SVGIG (reference sequence). The CDR3 length is 12 residues. The CDR3 spells CAWNRGDQPQHF.

The V gene is TRBV5-1, the J gene TRBJ2-3. The germline V gene encodes CDR1 SGHRS and CDR2 YFSETQ. There are 14 residues in the CDR3. The CDR3 region is CASSLVDGTDTQYF.

The genes are TRBV7-3 and TRBJ2-2; TCRdb's assignment of TRBD2 cannot be checked, as there is no DNA. The germline V gene encodes CDR1 SGHTA and CDR2 FQGTGA. CDR3 length equals 15 residues. CDR3 sequence reads: CASSFGAGESGELFF.

This chain links TRBV20-1 with TRBJ2-1; no DNA is available, so the TRBD2 call from TCRdb remains unchecked. CDR3 length equals 14 residues. Germline-derived CDR1 and CDR2 are DFQATT and SNEGSKA (reference sequence). The CDR3 spells CSAERASSYNEQFF.

The chain is built from TRBV5-1 and TRBJ2-5; the TRBD2 assignment by TCRdb is unverifiable without DNA. This CDR3 has 16 residues. Per the germline V gene, CDR1 is SGHRS and CDR2 is YFSETQ. The CDR3 sequence: CASSGGLRAIQETQYF.

This CDR3 is CASSGSRVVRDTQYF. This rearrangement joins TRBV25-1 to TRBJ2-3. This CDR3 contains 15 residues. Germline-derived CDR1 and CDR2 are MGHDK and SYGVNS. The entire variable domain, with the rest obtained from reference TRBV25-1 and TRBJ2-3, is as follows: EADIYQTPRYLVIGTGKKITLECSQTMGHDKMYWYQQDPGMELHLIHYSYGVNSTEKGDLSSESTVSRIRTEHFPLTLESARPSHTSQYLCASSGSRVVRDTQYFGPGTRLTVL.

The chain uses TRBV30 and TRBJ2-4; TCRdb selects TRBD2, and the lack of DNA leaves this call unchecked. This CDR3 has 13 amino acids. The germline V gene encodes CDR1 GTSNPN and CDR2 SVGIG (reference sequence). The CDR3 sequence: CAWTAGTKNIQYF.

The chain uses TRBV12-3 or TRBV12-4 and TRBJ1-2. The CDR3 spans 17 residues. The CDR3 here is CASSSILRRGISYGYTF.

The CDR3 loop is CASSVGGENTGELFF. V is TRBV9 and J is TRBJ2-2; TCRdb calls TRBD1, which cannot be checked without DNA. CDR3 size: 15 residues. CDR1 SGDLS and CDR2 YYNGEE come from the germline V gene.

This chain connects TRBV10-3 to TRBJ2-7. CDR3 length equals 12 residues. CDR1 is ENHRY and CDR2 is SYGVKD in the germline V gene. CDR3 loop: CAITTASYEQYF.

The rearrangement uses TRBV24-1 and TRBJ2-1; TCRdb's D call, TRBD1, is unchecked because there is no DNA. Germline lookup yields CDR1 KGHDR and CDR2 SFDVKD. The CDR3 contains 16 residues. CDR3: CATSDSQGSSYNEQFF.

The rearrangement uses TRBV5-1 and TRBJ1-6; the D call of TRBD1 rests on TCRdb alone, since no DNA is present to check it. Germline CDR1 is SGHRS and CDR2 is YFSETQ. The CDR3 runs to 14 residues. Here the CDR3 reads CASSRGQGGSPLHF. The full variable domain, in which reference TRBV5-1 and TRBJ1-6 provide the parts outside the CDR3, is KAGVTQTPRYLIKTRGQQVTLSCSPISGHRSVSWYQQTPGQGLQFLFEYFSETQRNKGNFPGRFSGRQFSNSRSEMNVSTLELGDSALYLCASSRGQGGSPLHFGNGTRLTVT.

The chain links TRBV12-3 or TRBV12-4 to TRBJ2-1; the TRBD1 assignment by TCRdb is unverifiable without DNA. The CDR3 sequence is 11 residues long. The CDR3 sequence is CASSPGWGEFF.